This T cell receptor beta chain appears in the sequencing data of a study of metastatic and nonmetastatic thyroid tumors. Study summary: Samples came from malignant and benign thyroid patients, and repertoires were compared across blood and tumor or nodule tissue.

As handled by the study authors: A classifier of distant metastasis in papillary thyroid cancer was built from CDR3 differences (across clinicopathological groups). Via MiXCR, TCRdb re-called the PCR reads. The authors' filters were not applied to this entry. The repertoire holds about 16,000 clones, with 31% as singletons. Thyroid surgery had not been preceded by any treatment in any patient. Germline CDR1 reads MNHEY; CDR2 reads SVGEGT. The CDR3 runs 14 residues. The V and J ends lost 0 bases and 4 bases, in that order; junction bases with no gene match: 1. The sample holds a few counts of this clone. Its target is not known. Broader study findings: A significant increase in TCR beta diversity was reportedly seen in malignant thyroid tumors relative to benign nodules, in blood and tumor.

This receptor was identified in a female donor with papillary thyroid cancer or a benign thyroid nodule (not recorded which). Some clones in this sample may be carry-over from other donors' samples. Sequencing used blood. This rearrangement joins TRBV6-2 or TRBV6-3 to TRBJ2-7; 9 nucleotides align to TRBD2. CDR3 protein: CASSYSREGYEQYF. CDR3 bases: TGTGCCAGCAGTTACTCGCGGGAGGGATACGAGCAGTACTTC.